This entry lists 27 T cell receptor beta chains sequenced from one sample in a study of T cell responses to AZD1222 COVID-19 vaccine. Assay used: immunoSEQ multiplex PCR; TCRdb lists only in-frame clones, some missing. The sample consists of approximately 93,000 clones, about nine tenths of them appearing once. Here the sequenced sample was peripheral blood, taken 28 days after the second AZD1222 dose. Source of these receptors: an adult who received the AZD1222 COVID-19 vaccine.

This rearrangement joins TRBV5-4 to TRBJ2-3, with unresolved D. Trimming took off 0 bases at V and 7 bases at J, with 3 bases between the two ends. The CDR3 extends over 11 amino acids. Germline V gene sequence: CDR1 SGHNT, CDR2 YYREEE (reference sequence). The CDR3 protein is CASSLGNTQYF. CDR3 nucleotide sequence: TGTGCCAGCAGCTTGGGGAATACGCAGTATTTT.

The V and J genes are TRBV6-5 and TRBJ2-7; TRBD2 agrees at 9 bases. The V gene's germline CDR1 is MNHEY and CDR2 SVGAGI. Unmatched junction bases numbered 13, after V lost 6 bases and J lost 7 bases. The CDR3 extends over 15 amino acids. The CDR3 sequence is CASSPGSAGGHEQYV. As DNA, the CDR3 is TGTGCCAGCAGCCCCGGCAGTGCGGGGGGGCATGAGCAGTACGTC.

This clone was observed a handful of times. The CDR3 DNA follows: TGCAGCGTTGAAGATCCCGGGACCACACACACCGGGGAGCTGTTTTTT. Protein: CSVEDPGTTHTGELFF. The rearrangement uses TRBV29-1 and TRBJ2-2; TRBD1 or TRBD2 may be the D gene (5 bases each). The V end lost 0 bases, the J end lost 3 bases, and 14 bases lay between the germline ends. This CDR3 has 16 amino acids. Germline lookup yields CDR1 SQVTM and CDR2 ANQGSEA.

The gene calls are TRBV27 and TRBJ2-5; 10 bases match TRBD2. Germline CDR1 and CDR2: MNHEY and SMNVEV (reference sequence). This CDR3 has 16 amino acids. V lost 1 base, J lost 2 bases, and 4 bases stayed unmatched. The CDR3 spells CASSLYASGGQETQYF. CDR3 nucleotides: TGTGCCAGCAGTTTATATGCTAGCGGGGGTCAAGAGACCCAGTACTTC.

V usage is TRBV6-5 and J usage is TRBJ1-1; D gene uncertain. Per germline, CDR1 MNHEY and CDR2 SVGAGI. CDR3 length equals 13 residues. V was cut by 8 bases and J by 0 bases, with 10 bases left in between. The DNA of the CDR3 is TGTGCCAGCCGGCTCGGGCTGAACACTGAAGCTTTCTTT. Translated, it gives CASRLGLNTEAFF.

J is TRBJ2-7 and V is TRBV5-5; TRBD1 is a possible D gene (6 bases). The CDR3 contains 14 residues. Looked up from germline, CDR1 is SGHKS and CDR2 is YYEKEE (reference sequence). V gave up 0 bases and J gave up 5 bases, with 12 bases separating them. The CDR3 nucleotides are TGTGCCAGCAGCTTGGGAGGGACAAGAAACGAGCAGTACGTC. Residues: CASSLGGTRNEQYV.

V and J are TRBV7-3 and TRBJ2-1, with 13 bases identical to TRBD2. This CDR3 contains 17 residues. Losses at the gene ends were 5 bases for V and 2 bases for J; bases not matched to a gene: 6. The germline V gene encodes CDR1 SGHTA and CDR2 FQGTGA. The CDR3 here is CASSLTSGGVAYNEQFF. For the CDR3, the DNA is TGTGCCAGCAGCCTTACTAGCGGGGGGGTTGCCTACAATGAGCAGTTCTTC.

The V gene is TRBV5-4, the J gene TRBJ1-2; possibly TRBD1 for D (6 bases). Per the germline V gene, CDR1 is SGHNT and CDR2 is YYREEE (reference sequence). The CDR3 is 17 residues long. Trimming cost V 0 bases and J 1 base, with 16 bases left between them. CDR3 amino acids: CASSLDTSGDFNYGYTF. The DNA for the CDR3 is TGTGCCAGCAGCTTGGATACGTCAGGGGACTTTAACTATGGCTACACCTTC.

The rearrangement joins TRBV19 to TRBJ1-3, with a tentative D call TRBD1 (6 bases). With 5 bases removed from V and 3 bases from J, the gap between germline ends came to 11 bases. There are 14 residues in the CDR3. Germline V gene data show CDR1 as LNHDA and CDR2 as SQIVND (reference sequence). The DNA of the CDR3 is TGTGCCAGTAGTCTGGGGACAAGTGGAAACACCATATATTTT. Encoded protein: CASSLGTSGNTIYF. Based on the CDR3 plus reference TRBV19 and TRBJ1-3, the full variable domain is DGGITQSPKYLFRKEGQNVTLSCEQNLNHDAMYWYRQDPGQGLRLIYYSQIVNDFQKGDIAEGYSVSREKKESFPLTVTSAQKNPTAFYLCASSLGTSGNTIYFGEGSWLTVV.

V is TRBV24-1 and J is TRBJ1-2; TRBD1 agrees at 10 bases. The ends lost 4 bases at V and 6 bases at J; junction bases unmatched: 10. The CDR3 spans 16 residues. The germline CDR1 and CDR2 sequences are KGHDR and SFDVKD. The CDR3, as DNA: TGTGCCACCAGTGACCCCGGGACAGGGGAAATCGATGGCTACACCTTC. Translated: CATSDPGTGEIDGYTF.

The V gene is TRBV5-1, the J gene TRBJ1-1, with TRBD1 identical over 8 bases. The CDR3 totals 14 residues. The J segment lost 4 bases and the V segment lost 7 bases, leaving 9 bases of the junction unmatched. CDR1 and CDR2 (germline): SGHRS, YFSETQ. The CDR3 nucleotides are TGCGCCAGCGTTTCCGGGACAGGAGTCACTGAAGCTTTCTTT. Translating gives CASVSGTGVTEAFF. Supplemented by reference TRBV5-1 and TRBJ1-1, the full variable domain reads KAGVTQTPRYLIKTRGQQVTLSCSPISGHRSVSWYQQTPGQGLQFLFEYFSETQRNKGNFPGRFSGRQFSNSRSEMNVSTLELGDSALYLCASVSGTGVTEAFFGQGTRLTVV.

This clone has only one observation. V is TRBV15 and J is TRBJ2-1; TRBD2 might be the D (5 bases). The germline V gene encodes CDR1 LNHNV and CDR2 YYDKDF (reference sequence). V shed 3 bases and J shed 3 bases, with 9 bases lying between them. The CDR3 loop spans 14 amino acids. The CDR3 sequence is CATSSRLNYNEQFF. The CDR3 DNA is TGTGCCACCAGCAGTCGACTAAACTACAATGAGCAGTTCTTC.

The chain joins TRBV18 to TRBJ1-5; a possible D gene is TRBD1 (5 bases). The V and J ends lost 5 bases and 5 bases respectively, with 22 bases between them. The CDR3 runs 17 residues. From germline, CDR1 is KGHSH and CDR2 LQKENI. CDR3 residues: CASSMVIGATPHQPQHF. The CDR3 DNA sequence: TGTGCCAGCTCAATGGTGATCGGGGCAACCCCCCATCAGCCCCAGCATTTT. The full variable domain, completed using reference TRBV18 and TRBJ1-5, is NAGVMQNPRHLVRRRGQEARLRCSPMKGHSHVYWYRQLPEEGLKFMVYLQKENIIDESGMPKERFSAEFPKEGPSILRIQQVVRGDSAAYFCASSMVIGATPHQPQHFGDGTRLSIL.

In nucleotides, the CDR3 is TGCAGCGTCGGACAGAACTATGGCTACACCTTC. This sequence encodes CSVGQNYGYTF. The chain combines TRBV29-1 with TRBJ1-2, with D perhaps matching TRBD1 (6 bases). The V end lost 6 bases, the J end lost 2 bases, and 7 bases lay between the germline ends. The CDR3 covers 11 residues. Germline lookup yields CDR1 SQVTM and CDR2 ANQGSEA. The complete variable domain, with remaining parts taken from reference TRBV29-1 and TRBJ1-2, reads SAVISQKPSRDICQRGTSLTIQCQVDSQVTMMFWYRQQPGQSLTLIATANQGSEATYESGFVIDKFPISRPNLTFSTLTVSNMSPEDSSIYLCSVGQNYGYTFGSGTRLTVV.

This chain links TRBV5-6 with TRBJ1-1; D unclear. The germline V and J ends were trimmed by 0 bases and 6 bases, with 9 bases remaining between them. This CDR3 region has 13 residues. CDR1 SGHDT and CDR2 YYEEEE come from the germline V gene. The CDR3 protein is CASSLGRQAEAFF. Written as DNA, the CDR3 is TGTGCCAGCAGCTTGGGACGACAAGCTGAAGCTTTCTTT.

This clone was seen a few times. This chain joins TRBV10-1 and TRBJ2-3; D possibly uses TRBD1 or TRBD2 (5 bases each). This CDR3 has 16 amino acids. V was trimmed by 6 bases and J by 0 bases, leaving 16 bases between them. Germline values: CDR1 WNHNN, CDR2 SYGVQD (reference sequence). Written as DNA, the CDR3 is TGCGCCAGCAGGAGGGGAGACGGATCTAGCACAGATACGCAGTATTTT. As protein: CASRRGDGSSTDTQYF.

This clone occurred once. The chain couples TRBV2 to TRBJ1-6; D unresolved. The CDR3 loop spans 13 amino acids. V shed 3 bases and J shed 8 bases, with 8 bases lying between them. Germline CDR1 and CDR2: SNHLY and FYNNEI. The CDR3 DNA is TGTGCCAGCAGTGATTCTGGGGATTCACCCCTCCACTTT. It is translated as CASSDSGDSPLHF. The entire variable domain, with the rest obtained from reference TRBV2 and TRBJ1-6, is as follows: EPEVTQTPSHQVTQMGQEVILRCVPISNHLYFYWYRQILGQKVEFLVSFYNNEISEKSEIFDDQFSVERPDGSNFTLKIRSTKLEDSAMYFCASSDSGDSPLHFGNGTRLTVT.

This chain connects TRBV7-9 to TRBJ2-5; 9 bases are a match to TRBD1. CDR1 and CDR2 from the germline V gene are SEHNR and FQNEAQ (reference sequence). The CDR3 covers 16 residues. V shed 5 bases, J shed 5 bases, and the junction held 12 bases outside the gene matches. The CDR3 loop reads CASSGRDRVIEETQYF. The CDR3 nucleotides read TGTGCCAGCAGCGGACGGGACAGGGTTATCGAGGAGACCCAGTACTTC.

The table lists this clone with a count of one. The chain recombines TRBV27 with TRBJ1-5; TRBD1 is a possible D gene (6 bases). In germline, CDR1 is MNHEY, CDR2 SMNVEV (reference sequence). V was shortened by 3 bases and J by 6 bases, with 12 bases between the two germline ends. The CDR3 is 14 residues long. The CDR3 sequence is CASSLTGSRQPQHF. CDR3 coding DNA: TGTGCCAGCAGTTTGACAGGTTCGCGTCAGCCCCAGCATTTT.

This chain links TRBV2 with TRBJ2-2; the D gene is possibly TRBD2 (5 bases). The germline V gene has CDR1 SNHLY and CDR2 FYNNEI. The CDR3 totals 14 residues. V dropped 7 bases and J dropped 6 bases, with 15 bases sitting between them. The CDR3 DNA sequence: TGTGCCAGCAATATAAGAGGGCGAGCCGGGGAGCTGTTTTTT. Its translation is CASNIRGRAGELFF.

CDR3 sequence: CASSTWDRWNTEAFF. In DNA form, the CDR3 reads TGTGCCAGCAGCACCTGGGACAGGTGGAACACTGAAGCTTTCTTT. The V gene is TRBV6-5, the J gene TRBJ1-1; TRBD1 matches at 8 bases. The CDR3 is 15 amino acids. The V and J ends lost 6 bases and 1 base, in that order; junction bases with no gene match: 7. Germline V gives CDR1 MNHEY, CDR2 SVGAGI.

The V gene is TRBV27, the J gene TRBJ1-4, with D unresolved. Trimming took 0 bases from V and 12 from J, leaving 11 bases between them. Germline V gene lookup returns CDR1 MNHEY and CDR2 SMNVEV (reference sequence). The CDR3 loop spans 13 amino acids. The CDR3 loop reads CASSLSDAKELFF. The DNA of the CDR3 is TGTGCCAGCAGTTTATCGGATGCAAAAGAACTGTTTTTT.

This clone was seen more than once but under ten times. This chain connects TRBV27 to TRBJ2-7; perhaps TRBD1 as D (6 bases). This CDR3 is built from 13 residues. Germline V lookup: CDR1 MNHEY, CDR2 SMNVEV (reference sequence). V gave up 5 bases and J gave up 1 base, with 9 bases separating them. For the CDR3, the DNA is TGTGCCAGCAGTCCCCAGGGGTCCTACGAGCAGTACGTC. Its translation is CASSPQGSYEQYV.

J is TRBJ1-2 and V is TRBV19, with D tentatively TRBD1 (6 bases). The V end was cut by 7 bases, the J end by 2 bases, with 23 bases between. The CDR3 has 17 residues. The germline gives CDR1 LNHDA, CDR2 SQIVND (reference sequence). The CDR3 loop reads CASTTGIWGAKNYGYTF. The CDR3 DNA follows: TGTGCCAGTACAACAGGGATTTGGGGTGCAAAAAACTATGGCTACACCTTC.

The CDR3 region has the DNA TGTGCCAGCATCCTAGGGGGGTACAATCAGCCCCAGCATTTT. It specifies CASILGGYNQPQHF. V and J are TRBV6-5 and TRBJ1-5, with a weak D call TRBD1 (6 bases). V was pared by 7 bases and J by 3 bases, with 13 bases between. The CDR3 is 14 residues long. The V gene's germline CDR1 is MNHEY and CDR2 SVGAGI.

This sequence joins TRBV24-1 and TRBJ1-2; unclear D gene. The CDR3 has 12 amino acids. V lost 4 bases and J 7 bases, leaving 9 bases between the germline ends. CDR1 and CDR2 from the germline V gene are KGHDR and SFDVKD. The CDR3 is CATSDPSSGYTF. CDR3 nucleotides: TGTGCCACCAGTGACCCCAGCTCTGGCTACACCTTC.

The gene calls are TRBV29-1 and TRBJ1-4; D possibly corresponds to TRBD1 (5 bases). There are 13 residues in the CDR3. Per germline, CDR1 SQVTM and CDR2 ANQGSEA. V gave up 3 bases and J gave up 4 bases, with 9 bases separating them. DNA for the CDR3: TGCAGCGTTGAGACCAGGGATAATGAAAAACTGTTTTTT. Protein: CSVETRDNEKLFF.